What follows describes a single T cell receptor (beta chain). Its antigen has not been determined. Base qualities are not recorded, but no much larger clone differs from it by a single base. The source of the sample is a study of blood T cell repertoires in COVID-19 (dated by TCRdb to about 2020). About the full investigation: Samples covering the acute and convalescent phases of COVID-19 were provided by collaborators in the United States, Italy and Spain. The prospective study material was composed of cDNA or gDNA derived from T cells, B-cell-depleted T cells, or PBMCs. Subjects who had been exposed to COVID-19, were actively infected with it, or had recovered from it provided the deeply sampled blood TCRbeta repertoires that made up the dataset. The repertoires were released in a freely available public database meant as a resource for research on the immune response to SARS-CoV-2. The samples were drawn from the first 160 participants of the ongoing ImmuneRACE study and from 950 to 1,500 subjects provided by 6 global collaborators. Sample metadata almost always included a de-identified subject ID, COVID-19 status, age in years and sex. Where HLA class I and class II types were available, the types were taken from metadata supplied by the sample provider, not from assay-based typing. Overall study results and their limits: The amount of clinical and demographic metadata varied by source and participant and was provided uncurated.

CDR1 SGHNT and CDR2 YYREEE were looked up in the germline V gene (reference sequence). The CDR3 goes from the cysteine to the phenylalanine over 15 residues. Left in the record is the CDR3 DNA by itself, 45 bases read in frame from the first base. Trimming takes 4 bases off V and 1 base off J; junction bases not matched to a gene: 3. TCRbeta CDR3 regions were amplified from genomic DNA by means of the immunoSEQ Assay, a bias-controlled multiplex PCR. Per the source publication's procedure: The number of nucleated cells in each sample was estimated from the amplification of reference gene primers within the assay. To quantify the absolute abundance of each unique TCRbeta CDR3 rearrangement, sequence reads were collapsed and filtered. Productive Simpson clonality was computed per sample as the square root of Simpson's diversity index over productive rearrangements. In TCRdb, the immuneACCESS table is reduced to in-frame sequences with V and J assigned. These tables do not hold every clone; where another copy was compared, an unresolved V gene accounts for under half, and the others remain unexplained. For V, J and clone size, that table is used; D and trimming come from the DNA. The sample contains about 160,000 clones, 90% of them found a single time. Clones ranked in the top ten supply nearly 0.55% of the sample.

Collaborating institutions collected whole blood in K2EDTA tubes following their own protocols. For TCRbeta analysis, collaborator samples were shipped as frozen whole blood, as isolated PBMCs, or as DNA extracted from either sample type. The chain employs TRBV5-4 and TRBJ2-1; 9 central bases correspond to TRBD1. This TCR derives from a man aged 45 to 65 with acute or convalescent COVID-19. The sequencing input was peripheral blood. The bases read TGTGCCAGCAGCCAGGACAGGGGATCCTACAATGAGCAGTTCTTC. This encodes CASSQDRGSYNEQFF.